This TCR beta chain was identified during a study of cytomegalovirus exposure and HLA in healthy donors. Findings and limits, study-wide: Differences between HLA loci emerged in a later analysis of TCR association rates, with DRB1 most and HLA-C fewest. The authors considered a cluster of highly shared sequence variants likely to be a sequencing artifact.

As regards this clone: Antigen specificity is unknown.

Germline V lookup: CDR1 WSHSY, CDR2 SAAADI. The CDR3 spans 14 residues. The V end was cut by 0 bases, the J end by 2 bases, with 7 bases between. A multiplex PCR was run with 60 Vbeta primers and 13 Jbeta primers. Sequencing was performed with immunoSEQ multiplex PCR; in TCRdb, only in-frame clones are kept and a portion is missing. The sample lists over 150,000 clones; about 68% were seen once. The genes are TRBV10-2 and TRBJ1-2; possibly TRBD1 for D (5 bases). The source material was PBMCs. The clonotype was recovered from a man aged 25-45 years in good health and CMV-seronegative. As DNA, the CDR3 is TGCGCCAGCAGTGAGTCGACAGTAAACTATGGCTACACCTTC. Its translation is CASSESTVNYGYTF.